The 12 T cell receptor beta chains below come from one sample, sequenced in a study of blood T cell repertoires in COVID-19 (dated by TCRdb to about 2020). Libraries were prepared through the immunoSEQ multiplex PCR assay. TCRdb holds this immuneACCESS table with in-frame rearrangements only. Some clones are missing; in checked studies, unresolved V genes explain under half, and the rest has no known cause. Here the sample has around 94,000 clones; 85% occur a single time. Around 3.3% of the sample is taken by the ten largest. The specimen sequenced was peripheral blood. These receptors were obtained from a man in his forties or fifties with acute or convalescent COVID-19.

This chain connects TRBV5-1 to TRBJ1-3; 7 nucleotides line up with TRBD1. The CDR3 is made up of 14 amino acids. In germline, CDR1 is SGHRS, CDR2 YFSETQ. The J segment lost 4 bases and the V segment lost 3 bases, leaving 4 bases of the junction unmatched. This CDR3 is CASSSPGQGNTIYF. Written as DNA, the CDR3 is TGCGCCAGCAGCTCCCCGGGACAGGGAAACACCATATATTTT.

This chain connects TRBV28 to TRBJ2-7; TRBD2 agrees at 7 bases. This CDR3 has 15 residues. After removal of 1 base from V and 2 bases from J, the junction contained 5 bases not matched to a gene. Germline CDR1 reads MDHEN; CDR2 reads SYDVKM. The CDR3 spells CASSLLASGTYEQYF. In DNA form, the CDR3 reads TGTGCCAGCAGTTTATTGGCTAGCGGCACCTACGAGCAGTACTTC.

The DNA of the CDR3 is TGTGCCAGCAGCAACGGACAAACTTCCTACGAGCAGTACTTC. This encodes CASSNGQTSYEQYF. This rearrangement joins TRBV27 to TRBJ2-7, with D perhaps matching TRBD1 (5 bases). This CDR3 contains 14 residues. Trimming shortened V by 6 bases and J by 1 base, and 13 bases separated the two germline ends. CDR1 is MNHEY and CDR2 is SMNVEV in the germline V gene (reference sequence).

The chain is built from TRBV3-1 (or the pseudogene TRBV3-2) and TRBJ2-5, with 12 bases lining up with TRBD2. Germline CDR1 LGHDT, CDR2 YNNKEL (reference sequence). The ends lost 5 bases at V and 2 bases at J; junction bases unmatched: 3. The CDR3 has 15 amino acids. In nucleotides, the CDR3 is TGTGCCAGCAGCGAAGGACTAGCGGGACAAGAGACCCAGTACTTC. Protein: CASSEGLAGQETQYF.

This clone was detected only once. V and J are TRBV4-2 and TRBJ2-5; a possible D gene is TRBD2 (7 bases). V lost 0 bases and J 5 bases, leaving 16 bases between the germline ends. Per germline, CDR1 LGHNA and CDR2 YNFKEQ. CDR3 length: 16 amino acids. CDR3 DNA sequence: TGTGCCAGCAGCCAAGAAGGTGGGGGGCGGGAGGAGACCCAGTACTTC. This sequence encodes CASSQEGGGREETQYF.

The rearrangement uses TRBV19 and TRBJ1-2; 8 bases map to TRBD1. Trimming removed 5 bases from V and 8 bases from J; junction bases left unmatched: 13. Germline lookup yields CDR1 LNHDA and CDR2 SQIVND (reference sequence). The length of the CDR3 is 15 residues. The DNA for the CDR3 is TGTGCCAGTAGTCGGTCCTACCAGGGGGCAACAGGCTACACCTTC. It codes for CASSRSYQGATGYTF. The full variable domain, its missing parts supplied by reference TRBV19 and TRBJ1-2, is DGGITQSPKYLFRKEGQNVTLSCEQNLNHDAMYWYRQDPGQGLRLIYYSQIVNDFQKGDIAEGYSVSREKKESFPLTVTSAQKNPTAFYLCASSRSYQGATGYTFGSGTRLTVV.

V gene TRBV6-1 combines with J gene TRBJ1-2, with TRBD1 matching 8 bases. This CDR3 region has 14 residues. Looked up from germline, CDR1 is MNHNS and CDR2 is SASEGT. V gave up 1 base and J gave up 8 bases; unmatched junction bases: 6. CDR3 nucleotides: TGTGCCAGCAGTGAAGGCCAGGGGGCGGGAGGCTACACCTTC. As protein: CASSEGQGAGGYTF.

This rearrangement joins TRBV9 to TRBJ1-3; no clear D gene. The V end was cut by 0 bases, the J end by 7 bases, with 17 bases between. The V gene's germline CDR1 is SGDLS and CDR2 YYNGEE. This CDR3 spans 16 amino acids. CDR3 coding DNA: TGTGCCAGCAGCGTAGCTAGTACGGCAGCCGGGAACACCATATATTTT. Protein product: CASSVASTAAGNTIYF.

The CDR3 DNA follows: TGTGCCAGCAGTTACCCGAACCCCTCGACAGCTAGCTCCTACAATGAGCAGTTCTTC. This codes for CASSYPNPSTASSYNEQFF. The rearrangement links TRBV6-2 or TRBV6-3 to TRBJ2-1; TRBD1 is a possible D gene (5 bases). V gave up 2 bases and J gave up 0 bases, with 20 bases separating them. The length of the CDR3 is 19 residues. CDR1 and CDR2 (germline): MNHEY, SVGEGT.

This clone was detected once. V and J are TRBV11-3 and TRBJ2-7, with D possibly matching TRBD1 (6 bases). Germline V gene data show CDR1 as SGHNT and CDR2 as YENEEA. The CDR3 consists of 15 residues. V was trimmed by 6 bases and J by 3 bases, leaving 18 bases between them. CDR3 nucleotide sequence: TGTGCCAGCAGTAATACAGGGCAGACGGACTACGAGCAGTACTTC. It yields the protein CASSNTGQTDYEQYF. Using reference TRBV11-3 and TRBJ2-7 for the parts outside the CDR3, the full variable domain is EAGVVQSPRYKIIEKKQPVAFWCNPISGHNTLYWYLQNLGQGPELLIRYENEEAVDDSQLPKDRFSAERLKGVDSTLKIQPAELGDSAVYLCASSNTGQTDYEQYFGPGTRLTVT.

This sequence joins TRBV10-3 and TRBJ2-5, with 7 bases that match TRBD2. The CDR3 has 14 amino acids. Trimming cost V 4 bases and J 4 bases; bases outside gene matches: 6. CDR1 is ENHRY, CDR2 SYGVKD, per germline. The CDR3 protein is CAISVGRESETQYF. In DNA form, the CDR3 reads TGTGCCATCAGTGTGGGGCGGGAGTCAGAGACCCAGTACTTC.

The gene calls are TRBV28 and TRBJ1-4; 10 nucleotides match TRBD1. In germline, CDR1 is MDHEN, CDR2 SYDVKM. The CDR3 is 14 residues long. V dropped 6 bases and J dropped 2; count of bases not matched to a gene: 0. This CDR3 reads CASRDRGTNEKLFF. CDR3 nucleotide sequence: TGTGCCAGCAGGGACAGGGGGACTAATGAAAAACTGTTTTTT.